The 20 T cell receptor beta chains listed next were all sequenced from one sample in a study of CD8 T cells in ankylosing spondylitis. TCRdb reprocessed the 5' RACE reads via MiXCR and lists one record per CDR3 protein. The table shows 250,000 to 400,000 distinct CDR3 sequences, with roughly 12% occurring only once. The sequenced sample consisted of blood, either unsorted or a sorted T cell fraction (not recorded which). The receptors shown here come from a female donor with ankylosing spondylitis or in good health (not recorded which).

At least ten counts were recorded for this clonotype. The CDR3 region has the DNA TGTGCCAGCAGCTTAGCCGTTAAGCAGTTCTTC. Amino acid sequence: CASSLAVKQFF. The chain employs TRBV7-9 and TRBJ2-1; no firm D call. Germline V gene data show CDR1 as SEHNR and CDR2 as FQNEAQ (reference sequence). V was trimmed by 0 bases and J by 11 bases, leaving 5 bases between them. The CDR3 contains 11 residues.

This clonotype was found a few times. CDR3 nucleotides: TGTGCCAGCAGTTGGACTAGGAACAATGAGCAGTTCTTC. Amino acid sequence: CASSWTRNNEQFF. The V gene is TRBV6-2 or TRBV6-3, the J gene TRBJ2-1; TRBD2 agrees at 7 bases. This CDR3 is 13 amino acids long. Unmatched junction bases numbered 2, after V lost 4 bases and J lost 5 bases. CDR1 and CDR2 from the germline V gene are MNHEY and SVGEGT.

The rearrangement uses TRBV7-8 and TRBJ2-1; TRBD1 agrees at 11 bases. Trimming cost V 3 bases and J 3 bases; bases outside gene matches: 10. The CDR3 is 18 amino acids. CDR1 and CDR2 (germline): SGHVS, FQNEAQ. The CDR3 DNA follows: TGTGCCAGCAGCTTCGTACGTTTGGGGACAGGGGGCTACAATGAGCAGTTCTTC. Translation: CASSFVRLGTGGYNEQFF. The whole variable domain, filled in from reference TRBV7-8 and TRBJ2-1, reads GAGVSQSPRYKVAKRGQDVALRCDPISGHVSLFWYQQALGQGPEFLTYFQNEAQLDKSGLPSDRFFAERPEGSVSTLKIQRTQQEDSAVYLCASSFVRLGTGGYNEQFFGPGTRLTVL.

This clonotype was counted only a few times. The rearrangement uses TRBV10-3 and TRBJ1-2; TRBD1 aligns across 7 bases. The J segment lost 2 bases and the V segment lost 7 bases, leaving 7 bases of the junction unmatched. This CDR3 spans 14 amino acids. Germline CDR1 is ENHRY and CDR2 is SYGVKD. This CDR3 is CAIKGGGGNYGYTF. The CDR3 region has the DNA TGTGCCATCAAAGGTGGAGGGGGCAACTATGGCTACACCTTC.

Turning to this clonotype: This clone may be a read error of a much larger clone one base away. V is TRBV27 and J is TRBJ1-2; tentative D call: TRBD1 (5 bases). Trimming took 6 bases from V and 3 from J, leaving 17 bases between them. The CDR3 runs 15 residues. Looked up from germline, CDR1 is MNHEY and CDR2 is SMNVEV (reference sequence). The CDR3 loop reads CASRGVGIQHYGYTF. The CDR3 coding sequence is TGTGCCAGCAGGGGGGTGGGCATCCAACACTATGGCTACACCTTC.

This clonotype was recorded at least ten times. The CDR3 loop is CSALQGNSYGYTF. CDR3 DNA sequence: TGCAGTGCTTTACAGGGGAACTCCTATGGCTACACCTTC. This chain connects TRBV20-1 to TRBJ1-2, with TRBD1 identical over 7 bases. V trimming: 5 bases; J trimming: 4 bases; junction bases outside the gene matches: 7. Looked up from germline, CDR1 is DFQATT and CDR2 is SNEGSKA (reference sequence). CDR3 length: 13 amino acids.

This clonotype was counted a few times. The CDR3 protein is CASSLERYGIDPPRDTQYF. CDR3 bases: TGTGCCAGCAGCTTAGAACGGTACGGTATCGACCCACCGCGGGATACGCAGTATTTT. The chain uses TRBV7-8 and TRBJ2-3; no reliable D call. In germline, CDR1 is SGHVS, CDR2 FQNEAQ. The CDR3 contains 19 residues. The V and J ends lost 1 base and 6 bases respectively, with 26 bases between them.

Ten or more counts support this clonotype. This chain connects TRBV10-3 to TRBJ2-5, with 7 bases matching TRBD2. The CDR3 has 14 amino acids. V gave up 8 bases and J gave up 4 bases; unmatched junction bases: 10. CDR1 ENHRY and CDR2 SYGVKD come from the germline V gene. DNA of the CDR3: TGTGCCATCCACGGGGACGGGGGGAGAGAGACCCAGTACTTC. Translated: CAIHGDGGRETQYF.

This clonotype has at least ten counts. The chain uses TRBV5-1 and TRBJ1-1; 7 nucleotides agree with TRBD1. Per germline, CDR1 SGHRS and CDR2 YFSETQ. After removal of 0 bases from V and 8 bases from J, the junction contained 4 bases not matched to a gene. This CDR3 contains 13 residues. The CDR3 sequence: CASSLGTGLEAFF. CDR3 bases: TGCGCCAGCAGCTTGGGGACAGGTTTGGAAGCTTTCTTT.

The chain links TRBV15 to TRBJ2-1; TRBD1 agrees at 7 bases. Unmatched junction bases numbered 8, after V lost 0 bases and J lost 0 bases. CDR3 size: 18 residues. Per the germline V gene, CDR1 is LNHNV and CDR2 is YYDKDF (reference sequence). For the CDR3, the DNA is TGTGCCACCAGCAGAGAAGTGGGTTGGACAGGCTCCTACAATGAGCAGTTCTTC. Translation: CATSREVGWTGSYNEQFF.

The V and J genes are TRBV7-8 and TRBJ2-3, with D uncertain. CDR1 is SGHVS, CDR2 FQNEAQ, per germline. CDR3 length: 15 residues. Trimming removed 7 bases at V and 0 bases at J, with 14 bases between. CDR3: CASNLRPTSTDTQYF. As DNA, the CDR3 is TGTGCCAGCAACCTACGACCAACTAGCACAGATACGCAGTATTTT.

In its sample, this clonotype was seen many times. The V call is TRBV20-1, the J call TRBJ2-3; D unresolved. In germline, CDR1 is DFQATT, CDR2 SNEGSKA (reference sequence). This CDR3 has 12 amino acids. Trimming took off 3 bases at V and 6 bases at J, with 10 bases between the two ends. CDR3: CSASGGMDTQYF. The CDR3 DNA sequence: TGCAGTGCTAGCGGCGGTATGGATACGCAGTATTTT.

The chain has TRBV27 and TRBJ2-2; TRBD2 matches 11 bases. The CDR3 has 21 amino acids. The germline V gene has CDR1 MNHEY and CDR2 SMNVEV (reference sequence). Trimming removed 5 bases from V and 2 bases from J; junction bases left unmatched: 19. Here the CDR3 reads CASSNYYGTSGPNTNTGELFF. For the CDR3, the DNA is TGTGCCAGCAGTAACTACTACGGGACTAGCGGCCCCAATACTAACACCGGGGAGCTGTTTTTT.

The chain has TRBV28 and TRBJ1-2; 9 positions match TRBD1. Germline V gene data show CDR1 as MDHEN and CDR2 as SYDVKM. The CDR3 is 13 residues long. V gave up 6 bases and J gave up 8 bases; unmatched junction bases: 7. CDR3 sequence: CASSVQGARGYTF. CDR3 sequence (DNA): TGTGCCAGCAGCGTACAGGGGGCGAGGGGCTACACCTTC.

The genes are TRBV9 and TRBJ2-3; either TRBD1 or TRBD2 may supply D (5 bases each). V was pared by 0 bases and J by 5 bases, with 7 bases between. Germline V CDR1 and CDR2: SGDLS, YYNGEE. The CDR3 contains 13 residues. Here the CDR3 DNA reads TGTGCCAGCAGCGTAGGGGACGGAGATACGCAGTATTTT. Translated, it gives CASSVGDGDTQYF.

The J gene is TRBJ2-1, the V gene TRBV15; 7 positions match TRBD2. The length of the CDR3 is 16 residues. Per germline, CDR1 LNHNV and CDR2 YYDKDF (reference sequence). Trimming cost V 5 bases and J 2 bases; bases outside gene matches: 9. CDR3: CATSGIGGGAYNEQFF. CDR3 sequence (DNA): TGTGCCACCAGCGGAATAGGTGGGGGGGCCTACAATGAGCAGTTCTTC.

This clonotype was recorded at least ten times. The gene calls are TRBV28 and TRBJ2-3; no clear D. CDR1 is MDHEN, CDR2 SYDVKM, per germline. Trimming pared 4 bases from V and 1 base from J, leaving 6 bases between. This CDR3 spans 13 amino acids. Here the CDR3 reads CASSWKGTDTQYF. As DNA, the CDR3 is TGTGCCAGCAGTTGGAAGGGCACAGATACGCAGTATTTT.

This clonotype was picked up many times. The chain is built from TRBV20-1 and TRBJ2-7, with 8 bases identical to TRBD2. This CDR3 has 15 residues. V shed 0 bases and J 3 bases; nucleotides not matched to a gene: 7. Germline values: CDR1 DFQATT, CDR2 SNEGSKA (reference sequence). DNA for the CDR3: TGCAGTGCTAGAGATTTGAGCGGGGGCGACTACGAGCAGTACTTC. It is translated as CSARDLSGGDYEQYF.

In its sample, this clonotype was seen many times. The chain combines TRBV29-1 with TRBJ2-7; 10 nucleotides agree with TRBD2. The CDR3 runs 14 residues. V gave up 4 bases and J gave up 7 bases; unmatched junction bases: 10. Germline V gene data show CDR1 as SQVTM and CDR2 as ANQGSEA. The chain's CDR3 is CSVGTSGVLREQYF. Here the CDR3 DNA reads TGCAGCGTTGGTACTAGCGGGGTTTTACGGGAGCAGTACTTC.

This clonotype was picked up many times. The chain uses TRBV20-1 and TRBJ1-6, with 8 bases that match TRBD1. Trimming removed 0 bases from V and 11 bases from J; junction bases left unmatched: 9. The germline V gene has CDR1 DFQATT and CDR2 SNEGSKA (reference sequence). The CDR3 totals 15 residues. The CDR3 nucleotides read TGCAGTGCTAGAGATCTAGGAACAGGGGGTCCACCCCTCCACTTT. Amino acid sequence: CSARDLGTGGPPLHF.